Below are 22 T cell receptor beta chains sequenced from a single sample in a study of blood T cell repertoires in COVID-19. Generated by immunoSEQ multiplex PCR, the TCRdb table keeps only in-frame clones and is missing some. The sample holds approximately 350,000 clones; 85% to 90% are singletons and the top ten take roughly 6.3%. Sequencing used peripheral blood. Receptor source: a woman in her forties or fifties with COVID-19, enrolled during active disease.

This chain links TRBV11-2 with TRBJ1-2; weak D call: TRBD1 (5 bases). Germline CDR1 is SGHAT and CDR2 is FQNNGV. CDR3 length: 14 residues. V was pared by 5 bases and J by 2 bases, with 12 bases between. The CDR3 DNA follows: TGTGCCAGCAGCCCCTTGGGGGGGAACTATGGCTACACCTTC. Translating it yields CASSPLGGNYGYTF.

This chain joins TRBV7-8 and TRBJ2-1; 8 bases are shared with TRBD2. V lost 3 bases and J lost 8; bases outside the gene matches: 6. The germline V gene encodes CDR1 SGHVS and CDR2 FQNEAQ. The CDR3 spans 14 residues. Here the CDR3 reads CASSFPREGHEQFF. The CDR3 DNA is TGTGCCAGCAGCTTCCCACGGGAGGGCCATGAGCAGTTCTTC.

For the CDR3, the DNA is TGTGCCAGCAGCTTAGGGACAGGGGGCGGTCAGCCCCAGCATTTT. Protein sequence: CASSLGTGGGQPQHF. The chain joins TRBV7-9 to TRBJ1-5; 11 bases fit TRBD1. This CDR3 has 15 amino acids. CDR1 is SEHNR, CDR2 FQNEAQ, per germline (reference sequence). The V gene end was trimmed by 1 base and the J gene end by 6 bases; junction bases not matched to a gene: 2.

The genes are TRBV6-2 or TRBV6-3 and TRBJ2-7; 15 bases are a match to TRBD2. CDR1 MNHEY and CDR2 SVGEGT come from the germline V gene. V shed 4 bases, J shed 5 bases, and the junction held 9 bases outside the gene matches. There are 17 residues in the CDR3. As DNA, the CDR3 is TGTGCCAGCAGTTTTGGGGGACTAGCGGGAGGCATCCACGAGCAGTACTTC. It yields the protein CASSFGGLAGGIHEQYF.

This clone appeared once. The sample holds other DNA sequences that translate to the same CDR3. V is TRBV6-5 and J is TRBJ2-1; the match to TRBD2 covers 9 bases. The V and J ends lost 2 bases and 4 bases, in that order; junction bases with no gene match: 3. Germline V CDR1 and CDR2: MNHEY, SVGAGI. The CDR3 contains 15 residues. In DNA form, the CDR3 reads TGTGCCAGCAGTTACGTGACTAGCGGTTACAATGAGCAGTTCTTC. It specifies CASSYVTSGYNEQFF.

This chain uses TRBV4-1 with TRBJ1-4; a weak D match, TRBD1 (5 bases). V was cut by 1 base and J by 8 bases, with 11 bases left in between. This CDR3 spans 14 amino acids. CDR1 is MGHRA and CDR2 is YSYEKL in the germline V gene. CDR3 bases: TGCGCCAGCAGCCAAGGCTTAAGGGGAGAAAAACTGTTTTTT. This translates into CASSQGLRGEKLFF.

This CDR3 is CASSSTNYEQYF. The CDR3 DNA sequence: TGTGCCAGCAGCTCTACTAACTACGAGCAGTACTTC. J is TRBJ2-7 and V is TRBV7-3; no clear D. There are 12 residues in the CDR3. Germline loops: CDR1 SGHTA, CDR2 FQGTGA. Trimming left V 4 bases short and J 3 bases short, with 7 bases between.

The rearrangement links TRBV3-1 (or the pseudogene TRBV3-2) to TRBJ1-2; D gene unclear. Germline V gives CDR1 LGHDT, CDR2 YNNKEL (reference sequence). This CDR3 is built from 12 residues. Trimming left V 0 bases short and J 8 bases short, with 7 bases between. The CDR3 reads CASSQDLRGYTF. The CDR3 region has the DNA TGTGCCAGCAGCCAAGACCTACGGGGCTACACCTTC.

J is TRBJ2-6 and V is TRBV18; D may be TRBD2 (7 bases). The length of the CDR3 is 15 residues. V shed 3 bases and J shed 4 bases, with 10 bases lying between them. Germline V lookup: CDR1 KGHSH, CDR2 LQKENI. The CDR3 region is CASSPGGLGANVLTF. The DNA for the CDR3 is TGTGCCAGCTCACCCGGGGGGCTAGGGGCCAACGTCCTGACTTTC.

The J gene is TRBJ2-7, the V gene TRBV4-2; 10 bases agree with TRBD2. The CDR3 consists of 14 residues. CDR1 and CDR2 (germline): LGHNA, YNFKEQ. V shed 1 base, J shed 4 bases, and the junction held 1 base outside the gene matches. The CDR3 DNA reads as TGTGCCAGCAGCCAAGCTAGCGGGAGTTACGAGCAGTACTTC. Its protein product is CASSQASGSYEQYF.

The chain recombines TRBV6-5 with TRBJ1-2; no reliable D call. Trimming cost V 3 bases and J 8 bases, with 16 bases left between them. This CDR3 has 14 amino acids. Germline loops: CDR1 MNHEY, CDR2 SVGAGI. The CDR3 region has the DNA TGTGCCAGCAGTTATGAGGCAGCCGCAGAGGGCTACACCTTC. This gives the protein CASSYEAAAEGYTF.

The rearrangement links TRBV19 to TRBJ2-2; maybe TRBD2 (6 bases). V was trimmed by 4 bases and J by 5 bases, leaving 14 bases between them. CDR1 LNHDA and CDR2 SQIVND come from the germline V gene (reference sequence). This CDR3 is 15 amino acids long. CDR3 region: CASSNTGERTGELFF. Written as DNA, the CDR3 is TGTGCCAGTAGTAATACGGGGGAGAGAACCGGGGAGCTGTTTTTT.

The chain links TRBV7-8 to TRBJ2-3, with TRBD2 matching over 8 bases. The CDR3 has 17 amino acids. CDR1 and CDR2 (germline): SGHVS, FQNEAQ. Trimming took 5 bases from V and 0 from J; bases not matched to a gene: 10. This CDR3 reads CASSLRLAGTSTDTQYF. The CDR3 DNA is TGTGCCAGCAGCCTACGGCTAGCGGGCACTAGCACAGATACGCAGTATTTT.

V usage is TRBV5-1 and J usage is TRBJ2-3; 8 nucleotides agree with TRBD2. After removal of 2 bases from V and 4 bases from J, the junction contained 6 bases not matched to a gene. Looked up from germline, CDR1 is SGHRS and CDR2 is YFSETQ. The CDR3 is 15 amino acids. The CDR3 DNA follows: TGCGCCAGCAGCTTACCAGCGGGAGTCTCAGATACGCAGTATTTT. Translating gives CASSLPAGVSDTQYF.

The chain recombines TRBV15 with TRBJ1-2, with 7 bases identical to TRBD1. The J segment lost 8 bases and the V segment lost 5 bases, leaving 14 bases of the junction unmatched. Germline assignment: CDR1 LNHNV and CDR2 YYDKDF (reference sequence). This CDR3 comprises 15 residues. CDR3 sequence (DNA): TGTGCCACCAGCCGCCGACAGGGCCGCTTGGGGGGCTACACCTTC. This sequence encodes CATSRRQGRLGGYTF.

Worth noting for this clone: Within the sample, other DNA sequences also encode this same CDR3. The chain uses TRBV19 and TRBJ2-7, with 9 bases lining up with TRBD1. V lost 3 bases, J lost 3 bases, and 3 bases stayed unmatched. Looked up from germline, CDR1 is LNHDA and CDR2 is SQIVND (reference sequence). CDR3 length: 14 residues. The CDR3 bases are TGTGCCAGTAGTATTACAGGGGGCGGCTACGAGCAGTACTTC. Its translation is CASSITGGGYEQYF.

The genes are TRBV7-7 and TRBJ2-1; no clear D gene. This CDR3 comprises 16 residues. In germline, CDR1 is SSHAT, CDR2 FNYEAQ (reference sequence). V dropped 0 bases and J dropped 6 bases, with 15 bases sitting between them. The CDR3 here is CASSLAYAQDANEQFF. The CDR3 region has the DNA TGTGCCAGCAGCTTAGCGTATGCGCAGGATGCCAATGAGCAGTTCTTC.

The chain has TRBV5-1 and TRBJ2-7; maybe TRBD1 (5 bases). This CDR3 has 13 residues. Between the trimmed V and J ends, which lost 4 bases and 0 bases, there was a span of 8 bases. Germline CDR1 and CDR2: SGHRS and YFSETQ. CDR3 DNA sequence: TGCGCCAGCAGCGCTGACAGCTCCTACGAGCAGTACTTC. Amino acid sequence: CASSADSSYEQYF. Together with reference TRBV5-1 and TRBJ2-7, the CDR3 gives the full variable domain: KAGVTQTPRYLIKTRGQQVTLSCSPISGHRSVSWYQQTPGQGLQFLFEYFSETQRNKGNFPGRFSGRQFSNSRSEMNVSTLELGDSALYLCASSADSSYEQYFGPGTRLTVT.

The chain combines TRBV15 with TRBJ1-6; 9 bases agree with TRBD1. The CDR3 is 16 residues long. V lost 0 bases, J lost 7 bases, and 4 bases stayed unmatched. The germline V gene has CDR1 LNHNV and CDR2 YYDKDF (reference sequence). The CDR3 sequence: CATSRDRGQGNSPLHF. The CDR3 nucleotides are TGTGCCACCAGCAGAGATCGAGGACAGGGGAATTCACCCCTCCACTTT.

CDR3 sequence (DNA): TGTGCCAGCAGCCCTAGCGGGATAAGCTCCTACGAGCAGTACTTC. This sequence encodes CASSPSGISSYEQYF. The V gene is TRBV11-2, the J gene TRBJ2-7; TRBD2 aligns across 9 bases. Per the germline V gene, CDR1 is SGHAT and CDR2 is FQNNGV. V was clipped by 5 bases and J by 0 bases; unmatched bases: 5. This CDR3 is 15 amino acids long. The variable domain in full, completed from reference TRBV11-2 and TRBJ2-7, reads EAGVAQSPRYKIIEKRQSVAFWCNPISGHATLYWYQQILGQGPKLLIQFQNNGVVDDSQLPKDRFSAERLKGVDSTLKIQPAKLEDSAVYLCASSPSGISSYEQYFGPGTRLTVT.

The CDR3 region has the DNA TGTGCCACCAGTGGTGACAGGGGGCAAGCGAACACCGGGGAGCTGTTTTTT. It is translated as CATSGDRGQANTGELFF. The chain carries TRBV24-1 and TRBJ2-2; TRBD1 matches 10 bases. The CDR3 has 17 residues. With V trimmed by 5 bases and J by 0 bases, 5 bases remained unmatched. Germline CDR1 and CDR2: KGHDR and SFDVKD.

The chain links TRBV19 to TRBJ2-1, with 9 nucleotides matching TRBD2. From germline, CDR1 is LNHDA and CDR2 SQIVND (reference sequence). Losses at the gene ends were 2 bases for V and 9 bases for J; bases not matched to a gene: 17. The CDR3 has 18 amino acids. Here the CDR3 DNA reads TGTGCCAGTAGTATACTTAGCGGGAGAAGTGCCTTTTCGGGTGAGCAGTTCTTC. Translated: CASSILSGRSAFSGEQFF.